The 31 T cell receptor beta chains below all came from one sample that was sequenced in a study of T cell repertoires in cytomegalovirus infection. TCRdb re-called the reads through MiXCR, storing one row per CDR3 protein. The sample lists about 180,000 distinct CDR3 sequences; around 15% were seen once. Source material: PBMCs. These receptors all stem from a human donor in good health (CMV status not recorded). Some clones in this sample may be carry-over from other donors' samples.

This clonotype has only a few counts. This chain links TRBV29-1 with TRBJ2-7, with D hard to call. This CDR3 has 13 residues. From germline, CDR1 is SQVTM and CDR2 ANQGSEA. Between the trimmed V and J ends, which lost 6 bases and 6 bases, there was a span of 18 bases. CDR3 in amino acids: CSVAEGTPGEQYF. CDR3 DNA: TGCAGCGTCGCGGAAGGTACCCCTGGCGAGCAGTACTTC.

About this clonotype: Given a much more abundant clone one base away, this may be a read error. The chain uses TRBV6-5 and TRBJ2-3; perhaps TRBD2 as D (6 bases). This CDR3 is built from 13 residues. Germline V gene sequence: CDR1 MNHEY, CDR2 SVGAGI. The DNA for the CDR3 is TGTGCCGGCAGTTTGCGGGAAACCGAGACGCAGTATTTT. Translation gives CAGSLRETETQYF.

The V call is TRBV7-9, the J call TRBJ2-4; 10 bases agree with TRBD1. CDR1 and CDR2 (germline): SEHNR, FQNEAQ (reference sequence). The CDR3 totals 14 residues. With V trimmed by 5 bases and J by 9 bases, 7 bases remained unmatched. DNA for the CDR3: TGTGCCAGCAGCGGGGGACAGGGGACCGGCATTCAGTACTTC. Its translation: CASSGGQGTGIQYF.

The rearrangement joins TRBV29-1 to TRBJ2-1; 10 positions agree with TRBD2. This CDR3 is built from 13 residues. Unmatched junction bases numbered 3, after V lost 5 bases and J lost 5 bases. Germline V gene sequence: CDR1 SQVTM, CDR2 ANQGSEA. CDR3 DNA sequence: TGCAGCGTTACTAGCGGGACGGACAATGAGCAGTTCTTC. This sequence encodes CSVTSGTDNEQFF.

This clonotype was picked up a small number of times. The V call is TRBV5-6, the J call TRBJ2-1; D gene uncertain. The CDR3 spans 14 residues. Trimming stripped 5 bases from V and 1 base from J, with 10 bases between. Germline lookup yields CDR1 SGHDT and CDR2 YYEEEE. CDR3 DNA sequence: TGTGCCAGCAGTCAGGTACCATCCTACAATGAGCAGTTCTTC. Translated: CASSQVPSYNEQFF.

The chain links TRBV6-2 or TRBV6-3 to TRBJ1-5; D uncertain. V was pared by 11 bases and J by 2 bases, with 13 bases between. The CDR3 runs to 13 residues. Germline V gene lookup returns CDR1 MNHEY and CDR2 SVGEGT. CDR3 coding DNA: TGTGCCTGCCAGAACGGGGGCAATCAGCCCCAGCATTTT. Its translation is CACQNGGNQPQHF.

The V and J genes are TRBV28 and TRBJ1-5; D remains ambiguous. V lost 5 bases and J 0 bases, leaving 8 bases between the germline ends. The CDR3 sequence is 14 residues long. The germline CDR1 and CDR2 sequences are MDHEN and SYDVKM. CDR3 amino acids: CASSPVFSNQPQHF. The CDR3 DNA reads TGTGCCAGCAGTCCGGTCTTTAGCAATCAGCCCCAGCATTTT.

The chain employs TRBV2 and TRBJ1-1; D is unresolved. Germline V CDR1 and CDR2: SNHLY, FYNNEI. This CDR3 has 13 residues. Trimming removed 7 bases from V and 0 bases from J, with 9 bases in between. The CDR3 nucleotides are TGTGCCAGCACCTACATCATGAACACTGAAGCTTTCTTT. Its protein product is CASTYIMNTEAFF.

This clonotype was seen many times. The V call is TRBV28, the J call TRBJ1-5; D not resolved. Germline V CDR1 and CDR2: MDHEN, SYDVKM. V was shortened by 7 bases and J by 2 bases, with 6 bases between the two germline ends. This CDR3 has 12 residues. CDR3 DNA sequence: TGTGCCAGCAACCCCGGCAATCAGCCCCAGCATTTT. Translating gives CASNPGNQPQHF.

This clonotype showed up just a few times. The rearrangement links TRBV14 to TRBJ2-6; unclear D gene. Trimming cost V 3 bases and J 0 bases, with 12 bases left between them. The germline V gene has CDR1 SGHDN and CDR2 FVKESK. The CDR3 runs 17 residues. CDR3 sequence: CASSQGPRYSGANVLTF. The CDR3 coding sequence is TGTGCCAGCAGCCAGGGCCCCAGGTACTCTGGGGCCAACGTCCTGACTTTC.

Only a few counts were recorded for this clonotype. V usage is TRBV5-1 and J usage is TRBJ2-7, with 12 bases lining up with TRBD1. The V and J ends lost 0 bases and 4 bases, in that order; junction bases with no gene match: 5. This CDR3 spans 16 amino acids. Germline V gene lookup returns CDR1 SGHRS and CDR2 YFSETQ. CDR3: CASSLGGQGALYEQYF. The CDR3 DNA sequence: TGCGCCAGCAGCTTGGGGGGACAGGGGGCGCTTTACGAGCAGTACTTC.

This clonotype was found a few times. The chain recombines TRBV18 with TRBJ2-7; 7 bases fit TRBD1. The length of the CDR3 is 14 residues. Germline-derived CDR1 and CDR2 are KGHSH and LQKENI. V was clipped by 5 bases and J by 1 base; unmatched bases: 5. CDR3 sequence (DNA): TGTGCCAGCTCATCAAGGGACAGATCCTACGAGCAGTACTTC. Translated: CASSSRDRSYEQYF.

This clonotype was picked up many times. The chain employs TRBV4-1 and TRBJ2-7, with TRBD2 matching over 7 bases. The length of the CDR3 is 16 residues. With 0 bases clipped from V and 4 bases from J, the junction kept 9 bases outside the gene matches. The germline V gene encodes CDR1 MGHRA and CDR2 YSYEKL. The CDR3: CASSQEGVRGNYEQYF. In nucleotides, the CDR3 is TGCGCCAGCAGCCAAGAAGGAGTGCGGGGGAATTACGAGCAGTACTTC.

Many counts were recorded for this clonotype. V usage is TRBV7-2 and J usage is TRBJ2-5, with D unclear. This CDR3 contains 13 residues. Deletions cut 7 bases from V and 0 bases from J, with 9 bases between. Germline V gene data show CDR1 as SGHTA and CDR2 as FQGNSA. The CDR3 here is CASIGTHQETQYF. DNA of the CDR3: TGTGCCAGCATTGGAACTCACCAAGAGACCCAGTACTTC.

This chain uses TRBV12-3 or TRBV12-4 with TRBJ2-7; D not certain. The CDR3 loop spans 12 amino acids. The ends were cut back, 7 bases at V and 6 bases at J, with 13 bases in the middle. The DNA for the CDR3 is TGTGCCAGCACCAATGGATTCGGCGAGCAGTACTTC. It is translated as CASTNGFGEQYF.

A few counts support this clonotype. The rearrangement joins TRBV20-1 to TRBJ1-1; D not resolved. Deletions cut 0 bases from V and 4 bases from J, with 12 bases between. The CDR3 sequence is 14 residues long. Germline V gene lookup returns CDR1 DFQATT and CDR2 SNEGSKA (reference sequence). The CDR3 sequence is CSARDQSGITEAFF. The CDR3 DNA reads TGCAGTGCTAGAGATCAATCCGGGATCACTGAAGCTTTCTTT.

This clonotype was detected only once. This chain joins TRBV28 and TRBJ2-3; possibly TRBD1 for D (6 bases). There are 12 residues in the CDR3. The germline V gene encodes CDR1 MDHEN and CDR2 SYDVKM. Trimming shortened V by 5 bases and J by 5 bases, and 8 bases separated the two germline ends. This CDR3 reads CASSRQEDTQYF. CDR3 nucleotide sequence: TGTGCCAGCAGTCGACAGGAAGATACGCAGTATTTT.

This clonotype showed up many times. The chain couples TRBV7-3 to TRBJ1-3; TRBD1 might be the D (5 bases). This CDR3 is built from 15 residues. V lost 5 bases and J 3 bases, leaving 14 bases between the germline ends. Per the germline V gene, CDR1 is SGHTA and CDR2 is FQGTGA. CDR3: CASSHGTGFGNTIYF. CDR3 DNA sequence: TGTGCCAGCAGCCACGGGACTGGTTTTGGAAACACCATATATTTT.

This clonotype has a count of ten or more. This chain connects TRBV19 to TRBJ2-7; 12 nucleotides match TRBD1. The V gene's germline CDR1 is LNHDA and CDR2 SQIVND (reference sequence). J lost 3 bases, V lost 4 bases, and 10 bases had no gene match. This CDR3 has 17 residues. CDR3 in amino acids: CASSTRDRGRFGYEQYF. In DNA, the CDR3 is TGTGCCAGTAGTACCCGGGACAGGGGGCGATTCGGCTACGAGCAGTACTTC.

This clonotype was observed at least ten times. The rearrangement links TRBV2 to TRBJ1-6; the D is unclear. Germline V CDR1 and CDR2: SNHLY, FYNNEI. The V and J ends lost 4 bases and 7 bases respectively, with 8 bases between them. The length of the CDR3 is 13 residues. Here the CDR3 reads CASSGRPNSPLHF. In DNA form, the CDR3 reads TGTGCCAGCAGTGGACGGCCAAATTCACCCCTCCACTTT. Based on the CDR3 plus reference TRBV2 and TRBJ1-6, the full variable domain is EPEVTQTPSHQVTQMGQEVILRCVPISNHLYFYWYRQILGQKVEFLVSFYNNEISEKSEIFDDQFSVERPDGSNFTLKIRSTKLEDSAMYFCASSGRPNSPLHFGNGTRLTVT.

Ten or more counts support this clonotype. Here the CDR3 DNA reads TGCGCCAGCAGAAGTCAGGGGATGAACACTGAAGCTTTCTTT. This codes for CASRSQGMNTEAFF. The genes are TRBV5-1 and TRBJ1-1; D perhaps matches TRBD1 (6 bases). Germline values: CDR1 SGHRS, CDR2 YFSETQ. Trimming took 5 bases from V and 0 from J, leaving 11 bases between them. The CDR3 runs 14 residues.

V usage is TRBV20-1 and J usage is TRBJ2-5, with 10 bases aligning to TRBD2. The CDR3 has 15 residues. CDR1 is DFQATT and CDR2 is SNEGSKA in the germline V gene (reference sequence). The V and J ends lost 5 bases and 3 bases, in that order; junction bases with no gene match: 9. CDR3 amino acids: CSAQPLAGGEETQYF. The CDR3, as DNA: TGCAGTGCTCAACCTTTAGCGGGAGGAGAAGAGACCCAGTACTTC.

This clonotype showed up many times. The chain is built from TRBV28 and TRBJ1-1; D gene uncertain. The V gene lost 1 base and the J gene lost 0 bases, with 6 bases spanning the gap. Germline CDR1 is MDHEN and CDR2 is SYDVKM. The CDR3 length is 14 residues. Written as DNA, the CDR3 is TGTGCCAGCAGTTTATTTTCCATGAACACTGAAGCTTTCTTT. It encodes CASSLFSMNTEAFF.

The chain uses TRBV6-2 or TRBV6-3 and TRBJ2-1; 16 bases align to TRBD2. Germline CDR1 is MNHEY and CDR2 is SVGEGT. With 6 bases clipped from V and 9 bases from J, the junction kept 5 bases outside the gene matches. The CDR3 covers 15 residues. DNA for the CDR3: TGTGCCAGCAGAGGGACTAGCGGGAGGGCCGGTGAGCAGTTCTTC. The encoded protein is CASRGTSGRAGEQFF.

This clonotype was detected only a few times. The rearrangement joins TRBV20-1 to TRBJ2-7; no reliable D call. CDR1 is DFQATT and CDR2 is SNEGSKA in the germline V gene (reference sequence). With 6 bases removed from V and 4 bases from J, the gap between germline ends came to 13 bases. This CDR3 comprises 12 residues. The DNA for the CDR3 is TGCAGTGCACTAAGGACGGCGTACGAGCAGTACTTC. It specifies CSALRTAYEQYF.

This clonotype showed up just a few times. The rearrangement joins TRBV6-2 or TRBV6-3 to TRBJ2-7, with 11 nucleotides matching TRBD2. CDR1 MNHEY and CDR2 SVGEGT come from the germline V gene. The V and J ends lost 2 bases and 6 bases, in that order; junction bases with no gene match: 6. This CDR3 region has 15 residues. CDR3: CASSYRLAGGGEQYF. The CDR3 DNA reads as TGTGCCAGCAGTTACCGGCTAGCGGGAGGCGGCGAGCAGTACTTC.

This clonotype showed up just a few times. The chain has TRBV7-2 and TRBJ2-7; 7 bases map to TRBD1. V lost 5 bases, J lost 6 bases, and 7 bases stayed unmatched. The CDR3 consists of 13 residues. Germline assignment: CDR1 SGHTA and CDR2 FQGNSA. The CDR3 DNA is TGTGCCAGCAGCGACGCTGGGACAGTCGAGCAGTACTTC. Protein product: CASSDAGTVEQYF.

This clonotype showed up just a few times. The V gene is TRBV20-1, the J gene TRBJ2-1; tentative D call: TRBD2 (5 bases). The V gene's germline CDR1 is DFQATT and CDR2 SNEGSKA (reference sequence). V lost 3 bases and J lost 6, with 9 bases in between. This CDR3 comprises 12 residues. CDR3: CSASPAANEQFF. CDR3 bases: TGCAGTGCTAGTCCAGCGGCCAATGAGCAGTTCTTC.

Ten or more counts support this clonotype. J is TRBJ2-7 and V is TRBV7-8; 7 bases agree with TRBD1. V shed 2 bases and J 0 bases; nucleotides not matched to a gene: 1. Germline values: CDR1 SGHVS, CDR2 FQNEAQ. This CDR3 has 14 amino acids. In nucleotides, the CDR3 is TGTGCCAGCAGCTTATGGGACAGCTCCTACGAGCAGTACTTC. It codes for CASSLWDSSYEQYF.

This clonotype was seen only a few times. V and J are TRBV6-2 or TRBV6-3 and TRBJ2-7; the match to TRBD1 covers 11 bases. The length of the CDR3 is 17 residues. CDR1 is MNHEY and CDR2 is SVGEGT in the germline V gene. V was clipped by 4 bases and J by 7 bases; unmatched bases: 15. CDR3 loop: CASSLIRTGGAWYEQYF. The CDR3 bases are TGTGCCAGCAGTTTAATCCGGACAGGGGGCGCGTGGTATGAGCAGTACTTC.

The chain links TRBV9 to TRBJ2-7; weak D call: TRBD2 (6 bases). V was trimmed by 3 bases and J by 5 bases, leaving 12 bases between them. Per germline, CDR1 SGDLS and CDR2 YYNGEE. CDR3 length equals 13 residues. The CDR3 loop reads CASSGLGTHEQYF. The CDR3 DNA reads TGTGCCAGCAGCGGACTAGGGACTCACGAGCAGTACTTC.